This T cell receptor beta chain is from a study of blood T cell repertoires in COVID-19. Study-wide background: Spain, Italy and the United States supplied samples that represented acute and convalescent COVID-19. T cells, B-cell-depleted T cells, or PBMCs supplied cDNA or gDNA.

In the authors' methods: For nucleated cells, counts were estimated from reference gene primer amplification. Clones were sequenced by immunoSEQ multiplex PCR, and TCRdb holds only the in-frame ones, with some missing. V, J and clone size were drawn from that table, and D and trimming were deduced from the DNA. The repertoire holds 93,000 or so clones, with roughly 85% as singletons. Trimming took 8 bases from V and 2 from J, leaving 11 bases between them. This CDR3 comprises 13 residues. Germline loops: CDR1 MDHEN, CDR2 SYDVKM. The chain has TRBV28 and TRBJ2-3; D possibly corresponds to TRBD2 (6 bases). The sequence derives from a man aged 50 to 60 in a cohort sampled during active COVID-19. The sequenced sample consisted of peripheral blood. This CDR3 reads CASWDSNTDTQYF. The CDR3 DNA follows: TGTGCCAGCTGGGACTCAAACACAGATACGCAGTATTTT.